Listed below are T cell receptor beta chains from one sample, sequenced in a study of T cell repertoires in cytomegalovirus infection. Using its own MiXCR run on the reads, TCRdb lists one record per CDR3 protein. Of about 830,000 distinct CDR3 sequences listed, about 33% are singletons. These receptors' antigens are unknown. The starting material was cultured CD8+ T cells from PBMCs, obtained from culture after CMV antigen stimulation. The receptors derive from a human donor in good health (CMV status not recorded). Some clones in this sample may be carry-over from other donors' samples. CDR3s include the opening cysteine and the closing phenylalanine or tryptophan. Fields, in order: J gene, V gene, CDR3 protein.

>TRBJ1-1|TRBV4-1
CASSPPSEGHAFF
>TRBJ2-5|TRBV12-3/TRBV12-4
CASSFIGQLQETQYF
>TRBJ1-2|TRBV12-3/TRBV12-4
CASSFGRSQSDGYTF
>TRBJ2-1|TRBV6-5
CASGTSGGLYNEQFF
>TRBJ1-2|TRBV7-6
CASSFPFGYGYTF
>TRBJ2-1|TRBV28
CASSLLPGGPHNEQFF
>TRBJ1-1|TRBV7-6
CASSLAPGGRAEAFF
>TRBJ1-1|TRBV11-2
CASGRWGAMNTEAFF
>TRBJ2-5|TRBV7-9
CASSPPGSGTQYF
>TRBJ1-3|TRBV4-3
CASSQNAGSGNTIYF
>TRBJ1-2|TRBV5-6
CASSSRSRGYTF
>TRBJ2-3|TRBV4-1
CASSQLAGASTDTQYF
>TRBJ2-3|TRBV20-1
CSARDSTSYGDTQYF
>TRBJ1-6|TRBV7-6
CASSLGVSGTRGSPLHF
>TRBJ2-3|TRBV7-6
CASSLAGIPTDTQYF
>TRBJ2-1|TRBV9
CASSPGPGGYNEQFF
>TRBJ2-5|TRBV7-8
CASSLARLSGEETQYF
>TRBJ1-2|TRBV4-1
CASSPSRGAGGYTF
>TRBJ2-3|TRBV4-3
CASGTGPTDTQYF
>TRBJ1-5|TRBV9
CASSVGSGAGQPQHF
>TRBJ1-2|TRBV25-1
CASRARDWKYGYTF
>TRBJ2-7|TRBV23-1
CATDRGYEQYF
>TRBJ2-5|TRBV7-9
CASGNGGEETQYF
>TRBJ1-4|TRBV12-5
CASGFLLPGREEKLFF
>TRBJ1-3|TRBV7-6
CASSLAKGNTIYF
>TRBJ2-3|TRBV6-1
CASSLQGEKGDTQYF
>TRBJ1-2|TRBV10-3
CAISALDNPNYGYTF
>TRBJ2-3|TRBV7-2
CASSLHTGVDTQYF
>TRBJ1-1|TRBV7-6
CASSLVEDTYHEAFF
>TRBJ1-2|TRBV18
CASSPTTVDRGHYGYTF
>TRBJ2-7|TRBV4-1
CASSQDRSIYEQYF
>TRBJ1-4|TRBV12-5
CASGFWTGEGEKLFF
>TRBJ2-1|TRBV7-2
CASSLTGFGLGGNEQFF
>TRBJ2-2|TRBV6-4
CAPGGANTGELFF
>TRBJ1-3|TRBV2
CASRGDENTIYF
>TRBJ1-6|TRBV4-3
CASSQDGESRSPLHF
>TRBJ2-3|TRBV6-1
CASTHGPNADTQYF
>TRBJ2-3|TRBV27
CASSFSPFRADTQYF
>TRBJ2-7|TRBV10-3
CAIDAGSGYEQYF
>TRBJ2-7|TRBV24-1
CATVGPRDRPSWEQYF
>TRBJ1-4|TRBV3-1
CASSPSSGGYNEKLFF
>TRBJ1-5|TRBV28
CASVGGWREEDQPQHF
>TRBJ1-3|TRBV5-6
CASRSVTAGNTIYF
>TRBJ2-1|TRBV28
CASSLSDSSSYNEQFF
>TRBJ1-5|TRBV10-3
CAISEKSRQPQHF
>TRBJ2-1|TRBV6-2/TRBV6-3
CASKKGTQGFF
>TRBJ2-1|TRBV7-6
CASSSGLAGGRYNEQFF
>TRBJ1-1|TRBV7-9
CASSGQHTEAFF
>TRBJ2-1|TRBV6-4
CASSEVTSSYNEQFF
>TRBJ2-5|TRBV7-9
CASSSARDQETQYF
>TRBJ1-1|TRBV11-3
CASSFTGGTEAFF
>TRBJ1-1|TRBV6-5
CASRSTGTEAFF
>TRBJ1-1|TRBV19
CASSIVGPTEAFF
>TRBJ2-3|TRBV7-6
CASRTPGQGLTDTQYF
>TRBJ2-3|TRBV7-9
CASSLPGLAGADQYF
>TRBJ2-1|TRBV9
CASSERGERDEQFF